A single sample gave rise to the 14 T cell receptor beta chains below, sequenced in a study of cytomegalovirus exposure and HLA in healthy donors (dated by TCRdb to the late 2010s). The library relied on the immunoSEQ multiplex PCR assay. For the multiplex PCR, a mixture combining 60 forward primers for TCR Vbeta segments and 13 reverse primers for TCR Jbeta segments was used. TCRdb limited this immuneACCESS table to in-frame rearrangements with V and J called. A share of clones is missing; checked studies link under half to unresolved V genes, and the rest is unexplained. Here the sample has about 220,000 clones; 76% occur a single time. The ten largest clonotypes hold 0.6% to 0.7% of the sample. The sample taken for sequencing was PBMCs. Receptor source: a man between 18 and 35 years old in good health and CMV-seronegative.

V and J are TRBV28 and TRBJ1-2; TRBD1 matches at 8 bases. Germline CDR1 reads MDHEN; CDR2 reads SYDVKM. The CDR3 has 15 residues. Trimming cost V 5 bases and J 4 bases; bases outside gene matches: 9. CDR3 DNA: TGTGCCAGCAGTCGCCAGGGGGCTTATAGCTATGGCTACACCTTC. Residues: CASSRQGAYSYGYTF.

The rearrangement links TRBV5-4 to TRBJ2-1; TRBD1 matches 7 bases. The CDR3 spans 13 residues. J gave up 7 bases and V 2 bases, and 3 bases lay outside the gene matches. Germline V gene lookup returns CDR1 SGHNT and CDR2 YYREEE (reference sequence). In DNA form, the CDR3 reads TGTGCCAGCAGCTTAACAGGGGTGAATGAGCAGTTCTTC. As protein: CASSLTGVNEQFF.

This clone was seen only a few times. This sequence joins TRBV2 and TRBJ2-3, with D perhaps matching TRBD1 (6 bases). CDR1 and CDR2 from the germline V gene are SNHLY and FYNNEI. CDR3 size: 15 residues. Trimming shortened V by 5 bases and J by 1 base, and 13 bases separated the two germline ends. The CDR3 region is CASSKQGPGTDTQYF. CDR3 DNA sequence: TGTGCCAGCAGTAAACAGGGACCCGGCACAGATACGCAGTATTTT.

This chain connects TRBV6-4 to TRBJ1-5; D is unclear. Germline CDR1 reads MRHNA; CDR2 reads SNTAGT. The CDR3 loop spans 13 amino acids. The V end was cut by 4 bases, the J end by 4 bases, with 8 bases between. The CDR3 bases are TGTGCCAGCAGTGTCCGTGAGAATCAGCCCCAGCATTTT. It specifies CASSVRENQPQHF.

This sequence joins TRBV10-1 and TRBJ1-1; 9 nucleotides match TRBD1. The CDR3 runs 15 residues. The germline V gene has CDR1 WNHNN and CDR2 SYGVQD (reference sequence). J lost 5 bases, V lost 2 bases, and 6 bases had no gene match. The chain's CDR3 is CASSEPGQGITEAFF. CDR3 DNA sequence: TGCGCCAGCAGTGAGCCCGGACAGGGGATTACTGAAGCTTTCTTT.

This CDR3 is CAWSNAGTGNEKLFF. CDR3 DNA sequence: TGTGCCTGGAGCAATGCCGGGACAGGGAATGAAAAACTGTTTTTT. This chain links TRBV30 with TRBJ1-4, with 9 bases that match TRBD1. This CDR3 contains 15 residues. Germline V gives CDR1 GTSNPN, CDR2 SVGIG (reference sequence). V shed 3 bases and J 5 bases; nucleotides not matched to a gene: 7.

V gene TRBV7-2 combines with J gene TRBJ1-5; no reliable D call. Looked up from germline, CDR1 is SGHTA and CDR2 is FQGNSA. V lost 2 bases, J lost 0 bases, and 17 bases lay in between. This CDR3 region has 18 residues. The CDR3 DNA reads TGTGCCAGCAGCTTAAAGGGTCAGGACTATTATAGCAATCAGCCCCAGCATTTT. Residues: CASSLKGQDYYSNQPQHF.

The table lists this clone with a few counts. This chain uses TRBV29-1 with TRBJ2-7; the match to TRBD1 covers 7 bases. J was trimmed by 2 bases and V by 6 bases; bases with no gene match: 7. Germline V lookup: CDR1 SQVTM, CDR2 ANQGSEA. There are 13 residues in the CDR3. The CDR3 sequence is CSVGDQGAYEQYF. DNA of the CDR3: TGCAGCGTAGGGGACCAGGGGGCCTACGAGCAGTACTTC.

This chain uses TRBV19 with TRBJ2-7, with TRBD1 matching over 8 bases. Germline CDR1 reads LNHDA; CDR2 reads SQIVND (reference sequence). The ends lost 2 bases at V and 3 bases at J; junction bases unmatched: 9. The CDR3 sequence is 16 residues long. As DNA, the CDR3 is TGTGCCAGTAGTATATCCGGGAGCAGGGGGCTCTACGAGCAGTACTTC. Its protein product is CASSISGSRGLYEQYF.

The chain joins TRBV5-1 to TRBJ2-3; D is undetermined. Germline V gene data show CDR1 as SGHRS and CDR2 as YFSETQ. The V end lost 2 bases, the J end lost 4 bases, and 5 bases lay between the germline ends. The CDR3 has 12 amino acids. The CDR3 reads CASSFAADTQYF. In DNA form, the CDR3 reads TGCGCCAGCAGCTTCGCGGCAGATACGCAGTATTTT.

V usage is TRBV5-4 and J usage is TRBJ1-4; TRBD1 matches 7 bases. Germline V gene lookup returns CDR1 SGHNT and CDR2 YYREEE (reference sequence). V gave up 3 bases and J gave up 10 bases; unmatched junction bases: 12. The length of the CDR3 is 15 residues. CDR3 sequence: CASSSDPTGFVKLFF. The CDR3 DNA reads TGTGCCAGCAGCTCGGACCCGACAGGGTTCGTAAAACTGTTTTTT.

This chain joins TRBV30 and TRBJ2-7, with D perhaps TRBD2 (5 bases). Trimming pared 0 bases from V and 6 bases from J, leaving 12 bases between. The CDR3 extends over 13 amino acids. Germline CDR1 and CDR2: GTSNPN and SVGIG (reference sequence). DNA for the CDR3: TGTGCCTGGAGTGTATGGCTAGCCCGCGAGCAGTACTTC. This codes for CAWSVWLAREQYF.

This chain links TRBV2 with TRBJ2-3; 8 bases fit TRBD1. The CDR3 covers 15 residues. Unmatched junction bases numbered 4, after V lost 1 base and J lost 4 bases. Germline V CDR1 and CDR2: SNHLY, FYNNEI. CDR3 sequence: CASSEGQGRSDTQYF. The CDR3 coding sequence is TGTGCCAGCAGTGAAGGACAGGGGCGGTCAGATACGCAGTATTTT.

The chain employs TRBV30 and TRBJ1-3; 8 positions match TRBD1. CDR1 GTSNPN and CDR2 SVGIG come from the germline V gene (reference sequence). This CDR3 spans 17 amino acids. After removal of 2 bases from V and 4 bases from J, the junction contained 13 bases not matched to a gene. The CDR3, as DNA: TGTGCCTGGAGTACCTTGACGACAGGGGCCGGAGGAAACACCATATATTTT. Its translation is CAWSTLTTGAGGNTIYF.